One T cell receptor (beta chain) is described in this entry. Only in-frame clones appear in the TCRdb table, and some are missing; sequencing was by immunoSEQ multiplex PCR. The sample holds approximately 150,000 clones, approximately 94% seen once. The sample originates from a study of control samples from healthy donors and cancer patients. Per the germline V gene, CDR1 is KGHSH and CDR2 is LQKENI. CDR3 length: 16 amino acids. The V and J ends lost 5 bases and 1 base respectively, with 14 bases between them. The receptor was derived from a woman under 30 in good health. V usage is TRBV18 and J usage is TRBJ2-2, with D possibly being TRBD1 (5 bases). Sequenced sample: blood. The CDR3 loop reads CASSAGIPVNTGELFF. The DNA of the CDR3 is TGTGCCAGCTCAGCAGGGATTCCCGTGAACACCGGGGAGCTGTTTTTT.